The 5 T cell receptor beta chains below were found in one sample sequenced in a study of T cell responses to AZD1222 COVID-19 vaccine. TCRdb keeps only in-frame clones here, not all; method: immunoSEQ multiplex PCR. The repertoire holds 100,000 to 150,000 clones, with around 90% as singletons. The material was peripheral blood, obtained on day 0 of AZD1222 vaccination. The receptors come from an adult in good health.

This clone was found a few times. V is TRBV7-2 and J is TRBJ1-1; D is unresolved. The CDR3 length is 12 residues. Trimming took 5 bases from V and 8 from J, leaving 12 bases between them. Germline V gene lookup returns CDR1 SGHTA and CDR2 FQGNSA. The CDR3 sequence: CASSPGLLEAFF. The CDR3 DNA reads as TGTGCCAGCAGCCCAGGACTCCTAGAAGCTTTCTTT.

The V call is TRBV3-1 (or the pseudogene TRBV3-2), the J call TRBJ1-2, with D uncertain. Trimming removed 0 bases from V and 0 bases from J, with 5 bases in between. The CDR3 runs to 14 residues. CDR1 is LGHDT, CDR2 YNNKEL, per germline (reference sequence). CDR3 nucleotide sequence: TGTGCCAGCAGCCAAGATGGCTCTAACTATGGCTACACCTTC. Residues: CASSQDGSNYGYTF.

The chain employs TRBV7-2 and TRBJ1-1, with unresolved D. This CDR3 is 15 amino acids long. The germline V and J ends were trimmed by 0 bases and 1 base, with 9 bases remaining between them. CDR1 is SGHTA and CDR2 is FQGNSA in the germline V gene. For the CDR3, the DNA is TGTGCCAGCAGCTTAGCAGCACACAAGAACACTGAAGCTTTCTTT. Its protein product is CASSLAAHKNTEAFF.

CDR3 in DNA: TGTGCCAGCTCACCGTTGCTCCTCACAGATACGCAGTATTTT. It yields the protein CASSPLLLTDTQYF. The V gene is TRBV5-4, the J gene TRBJ2-3; D remains ambiguous. V lost 7 bases to trimming and J lost 2 bases, with 14 bases between them. CDR3 length: 14 amino acids. CDR1 and CDR2 from the germline V gene are SGHNT and YYREEE (reference sequence).

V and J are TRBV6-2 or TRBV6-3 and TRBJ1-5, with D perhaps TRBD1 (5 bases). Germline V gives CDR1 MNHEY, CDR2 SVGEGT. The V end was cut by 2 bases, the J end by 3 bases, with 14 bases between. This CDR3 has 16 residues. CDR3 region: CASSYGGGRDNQPQHF. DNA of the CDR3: TGTGCCAGCAGTTACGGGGGGGGTCGGGACAATCAGCCCCAGCATTTT.